This entry features one T cell receptor (beta chain) sequence. As yet, its antigen is unknown. This entry is derived from a study of T cell responses to AZD1222 COVID-19 vaccine. Notes on the study in general: Spike-spanning, vaccine-associated CD4 TCRs were dominant at 160-218 and 743-854.

The data were produced by immunoSEQ multiplex PCR, yet TCRdb's version contains in-frame clones alone and is incomplete. The sample lists 110,000 to 150,000 clones; over 85% were seen once. Germline lookup yields CDR1 SGHRS and CDR2 YFSETQ. The V end was cut by 2 bases, the J end by 8 bases, with 14 bases between. This CDR3 has 14 amino acids. The material was peripheral blood, obtained on day 0 of AZD1222 vaccination. J is TRBJ2-1 and V is TRBV5-1; the D is unclear. The TCR was taken from an adult in good health. CDR3 DNA sequence: TGCGCCAGCAGCTTACCGTCTCGCACGGATGAGCAGTTCTTC. Its protein product is CASSLPSRTDEQFF.